This passage covers 21 T cell receptor beta chains from one sample sequenced in a study of CD8+CD57+ T cells in acquired aplastic anemia. Using genomic DNA as the template, TCR beta VDJ and CDR3 profiling was carried out. Via MiXCR, TCRdb re-called the reads, giving one row per CDR3 protein. The sample includes 400,000 to 500,000 distinct CDR3 sequences, roughly 64% seen only once; the top ten take around 4%. The sample comprised sorted CD4+, CD8+, or CD8+CD57+ T cells (not recorded which) from PBMCs. These receptors all stem from a human donor in good health, serving as a control.

This clonotype was seen just once. This is likely a read error, given that the CDR3 carries no conserved phenylalanine or tryptophan at its end. The limits of the CDR3 on the DNA are not certain, so only TCRdb's listed CDR3 is given. The chain carries TRBV7-2 and TRBJ2-1. The CDR3 contains 12 residues when both ends are counted. Germline CDR1 is SGHTA and CDR2 is FQGNSA. CDR3 amino acids: CASSVAGTALPL.

As concerns this clonotype: The junction departs from germline at one end; a sequencing error may be responsible. The rearrangement links TRBV19 to TRBJ1-5, with a tentative D call TRBD1 (5 bases). Germline CDR1 reads LNHDA; CDR2 reads SQIVND (reference sequence). CDR3 length: 14 amino acids. The CDR3 region is CASRPGTVDQSQHF. CDR3 nucleotide sequence: TGTGCCAGTAGGCCCGGGACGGTCGATCAGTCCCAGCATTTT. Full variable domain (missing parts from reference TRBV19 and TRBJ1-5): DGGITQSPKYLFRKEGQNVTLSCEQNLNHDAMYWYRQDPGQGLRLIYYSQIVNDFQKGDIAEGYSVSREKKESFPLTVTSAQKNPTAFYLCASRPGTVDQSQHFGDGTRLSIL.

V usage is TRBV5-1 and J usage is TRBJ2-7; the D is unclear. In germline, CDR1 is SGHRS, CDR2 YFSETQ. Between the trimmed V and J ends, which lost 4 bases and 3 bases, there was a span of 8 bases. There are 12 residues in the CDR3. CDR3 region: CASSADFYEQYF. The CDR3 DNA reads TGCGCCAGCAGCGCCGACTTCTACGAGCAGTACTTC.

This clonotype was seen repeatedly, ten times or more. CDR3 DNA: TGTGCCAGCAGACCCACCCTAGGACTAGCGGCCTACGAGCAGTACTTC. This sequence encodes CASRPTLGLAAYEQYF. This sequence joins TRBV5-5 and TRBJ2-7; 10 bases match TRBD2. The J segment lost 2 bases and the V segment lost 5 bases, leaving 10 bases of the junction unmatched. The CDR3 has 16 amino acids. Germline V lookup: CDR1 SGHKS, CDR2 YYEKEE (reference sequence).

This clonotype was found once. This likely comes from a read error, as the CDR3 has no conserved phenylalanine or tryptophan at its end. No DNA is shown, since the ends of the CDR3 on it are uncertain; the CDR3 is the one TCRdb lists. The V and J genes are TRBV14 and TRBJ2-1. Germline CDR1 is SGHDN and CDR2 is FVKESK. The CDR3 has 12 amino acids, counting both end residues. CDR3 amino acids: CASSPQPTYEQY.

This clonotype was seen repeatedly, ten times or more. V is TRBV6-5 and J is TRBJ1-2, with unresolved D. The CDR3 spans 16 residues. V lost 4 bases and J lost 8, with 23 bases in between. Germline V lookup: CDR1 MNHEY, CDR2 SVGAGI. The CDR3 DNA follows: TGTGCCAGCAGTTTACTAGCGGCCAAGTCGATTAAGGGCTACACCTTC. It codes for CASSLLAAKSIKGYTF.

In this sample, this clonotype turned up a few times. A read error may be the cause here, since a much bigger clone is one base away. The chain uses TRBV11-2 and TRBJ2-1, with D uncertain. Germline CDR1 reads SGHAT; CDR2 reads FQNNGV. Trimming shortened V by 5 bases and J by 1 base, and 18 bases separated the two germline ends. This CDR3 is 17 amino acids long. The CDR3 spells CASSQRIPTCSYNEQFF. The CDR3 region has the DNA TGTGCCAGCAGCCAACGCATACCGACTTGTTCCTACAATGAGCAGTTCTTC.

This rearrangement joins TRBV20-1 to TRBJ2-3; either TRBD1 or TRBD2 may fit D (5 bases each). Trimming took 6 bases from V and 5 from J, leaving 21 bases between them. The CDR3 has 15 residues. Germline V gene lookup returns CDR1 DFQATT and CDR2 SNEGSKA (reference sequence). This CDR3 is CSAVTGRLEEDTQYF. DNA for the CDR3: TGCAGTGCCGTAACGGGGCGGTTGGAGGAAGATACGCAGTATTTT.

This clonotype was observed a few times. The V gene is TRBV12-3 or TRBV12-4, the J gene TRBJ2-5, with TRBD1 matching over 7 bases. The CDR3 spans 14 residues. V was pared by 5 bases and J by 3 bases, with 6 bases of the junction left unmatched. CDR3 protein: CASSPATGKETQYF. The CDR3 DNA reads as TGTGCCAGCAGTCCCGCGACAGGGAAAGAGACCCAGTACTTC.

The chain is built from TRBV25-1 and TRBJ2-6, with a weak D call TRBD2 (7 bases). Trimming shortened V by 5 bases and J by 4 bases, and 18 bases separated the two germline ends. CDR1 and CDR2 from the germline V gene are MGHDK and SYGVNS. The CDR3 spans 17 residues. CDR3 bases: TGTGCCAGCAGTTCTCTGGCGGGGGCGACCGGGGCCAACGTCCTGACTTTC. This translates into CASSSLAGATGANVLTF.

This clonotype was seen repeatedly, ten times or more. The chain carries TRBV7-3 and TRBJ2-1, with D perhaps TRBD1 (7 bases). The germline V gene encodes CDR1 SGHTA and CDR2 FQGTGA. Trimming pared 0 bases from V and 2 bases from J, leaving 11 bases between. The CDR3 loop spans 16 amino acids. The CDR3 region is CASSLTPGGTYNEQFF. The CDR3 region has the DNA TGTGCCAGCAGCTTAACCCCAGGGGGGACCTACAATGAGCAGTTCTTC.

A remark on this clonotype: The missing conserved phenylalanine or tryptophan at the end of this CDR3 makes a read error likely. The V gene is TRBV9, the J gene TRBJ1-1, with D possibly matching TRBD1 (6 bases). Germline V gene lookup returns CDR1 SGDLS and CDR2 YYNGEE. There are 14 residues in the CDR3. Written as DNA, the CDR3 is TGTGCCAGCAGTCCGGACAGAGAGAACACTGGAGCTTTCCTT. It encodes CASSPDRENTGAFL.

This clonotype was recorded at least ten times. The rearrangement joins TRBV20-1 to TRBJ1-1; D perhaps matches TRBD1 (6 bases). The V gene lost 6 bases and the J gene lost 8 bases, with 13 bases spanning the gap. In germline, CDR1 is DFQATT, CDR2 SNEGSKA (reference sequence). The CDR3 has 11 residues. CDR3 coding DNA: TGCAGTGCACAGGGAGACTCAGAAGCTTTCTTT. It is translated as CSAQGDSEAFF.

Remarks on this clonotype: A much larger clone lies one base from this, so it may be a read error. This rearrangement joins TRBV6-1 to TRBJ2-7, with D unclear. Germline V gene lookup returns CDR1 MNHNS and CDR2 SASEGT. Trimming cost V 3 bases and J 1 base, with 7 bases left between them. This CDR3 has 13 amino acids. The CDR3 here is CASSDSGSYEQYF. In nucleotides, the CDR3 is TGTGCCAGCAGTGACTCTGGGTCCTACGAGCAGTACTTC.

The rearrangement joins TRBV15 to TRBJ1-2, with D hard to call. V gave up 4 bases and J gave up 8 bases, with 14 bases separating them. Germline CDR1 LNHNV, CDR2 YYDKDF (reference sequence). CDR3 length: 13 residues. This CDR3 is CATSTRGTGGYTF. The CDR3 nucleotides are TGTGCCACCAGCACTCGGGGAACGGGAGGCTACACCTTC.

This clonotype was seen a handful of times. V and J are TRBV20-1 and TRBJ2-7, with 7 bases matching TRBD1. This CDR3 is built from 12 residues. The V gene end was trimmed by 5 bases and the J gene end by 4 bases; junction bases not matched to a gene: 5. The V gene's germline CDR1 is DFQATT and CDR2 SNEGSKA (reference sequence). The CDR3: CSASGTAYEQYF. CDR3 bases: TGCAGTGCTTCAGGGACAGCATACGAGCAGTACTTC.

Comment on this clonotype: Sequence at one end of the junction differs from germline and may be a read error. The rearrangement uses TRBV5-5 and TRBJ2-5, with D maybe TRBD1 (6 bases). The CDR3 covers 14 residues. Germline CDR1 and CDR2: SGHKS and YYEKEE (reference sequence). CDR3 loop: CASSVQGWQETQYF. The CDR3 region has the DNA TGCGCCAGCAGCGTGCAGGGGTGGCAAGAGACCCAGTACTTC. Using reference TRBV5-5 and TRBJ2-5 for the parts outside the CDR3, the full variable domain is DAGVTQSPTHLIKTRGQQVTLRCSPISGHKSVSWYQQVLGQGPQFIFQYYEKEERGRGNFPDRFSARQFPNYSSELNVNALLLGDSALYLCASSVQGWQETQYFGPGTRLLVL.

A remark on this clonotype: One end of the junction varies from germline; a read error may be responsible. V usage is TRBV5-1 and J usage is TRBJ2-7, with D perhaps matching TRBD2 (5 bases). Germline CDR1 is SGHRS and CDR2 is YFSETQ. CDR3 length: 14 amino acids. The CDR3 sequence is CASSLRPDFQEQYF. CDR3 in DNA: TGTGCCAGCAGCCTACGTCCGGACTTCCAAGAGCAGTACTTC.

There are many counts of this clonotype. V and J are TRBV2 and TRBJ2-7; D gene ambiguous. CDR1 is SNHLY and CDR2 is FYNNEI in the germline V gene. This CDR3 is built from 12 residues. V was pared by 3 bases and J by 4 bases, with 7 bases between. Here the CDR3 DNA reads TGTGCCAGCAGTGATGATCGGTACGAGCAGTACTTC. Encoded protein: CASSDDRYEQYF.

Only one count was recorded for this clonotype. The chain joins TRBV7-9 to TRBJ2-5; 7 bases match TRBD1. Germline-derived CDR1 and CDR2 are SEHNR and FQNEAQ (reference sequence). CDR3 length: 17 amino acids. The junction had 16 bases not matched to a gene; V was cut back by 5 bases and J by 4 bases. CDR3 sequence: CASSHNTQGVTGETQYF. CDR3 sequence (DNA): TGTGCCAGCAGCCACAATACGCAGGGGGTGACCGGAGAGACCCAGTACTTC.

Only one count was recorded for this clonotype. The rearrangement links TRBV15 to TRBJ1-4; a possible D gene is TRBD1 (6 bases). The CDR3 contains 16 residues. Germline loops: CDR1 LNHNV, CDR2 YYDKDF (reference sequence). V lost 3 bases and J 8 bases, leaving 19 bases between the germline ends. The CDR3 nucleotides read TGTGCCACCAGCAGCGTAGAATGGAGGGGGAAGGAAAAACTGTTTTTT. Protein product: CATSSVEWRGKEKLFF. Looking up the rest from reference TRBV15 and TRBJ1-4 gives the full variable domain: DAMVIQNPRYQVTQFGKPVTLSCSQTLNHNVMYWYQQKSSQAPKLLFHYYDKDFNNEADTPDNFQSRRPNTSFCFLDIRSPGLGDTAMYLCATSSVEWRGKEKLFFGSGTQLSVL.